This T cell receptor beta chain was observed in a study of blood T cell repertoires in COVID-19. For the study at large: Some COVID-19 samples were acute and others convalescent; all came from the United States, Italy and Spain.

Original processing notes: Amplification with reference gene primers provided the estimates of nucleated cell counts. Produced via immunoSEQ multiplex PCR; TCRdb's table is partial and in-frame only. D and trimming were read from the DNA, whereas the V and J calls and clone size are those reported in that table. The sample contains under 250,000 clones, 86% of which appear only once. This TCR derives from a man in his 60s with acute or convalescent COVID-19. What was sequenced was peripheral blood.

Here the CDR3 reads CASSDILDTQYF. The CDR3 nucleotides read TGTGCCAGCAGCGACATTTTAGATACGCAGTATTTT. This chain connects TRBV7-3 to TRBJ2-3, with D hard to call. CDR1 and CDR2 from the germline V gene are SGHTA and FQGTGA. Trimming pared 5 bases from V and 5 bases from J, leaving 8 bases between. This CDR3 region has 12 residues. The full variable domain, its missing parts supplied by reference TRBV7-3 and TRBJ2-3, is GAGVSQTPSNKVTEKGKYVELRCDPISGHTALYWYRQSLGQGPEFLIYFQGTGAADDSGLPNDRFFAVRPEGSVSTLKIQRTERGDSAVYLCASSDILDTQYFGPGTRLTVL.